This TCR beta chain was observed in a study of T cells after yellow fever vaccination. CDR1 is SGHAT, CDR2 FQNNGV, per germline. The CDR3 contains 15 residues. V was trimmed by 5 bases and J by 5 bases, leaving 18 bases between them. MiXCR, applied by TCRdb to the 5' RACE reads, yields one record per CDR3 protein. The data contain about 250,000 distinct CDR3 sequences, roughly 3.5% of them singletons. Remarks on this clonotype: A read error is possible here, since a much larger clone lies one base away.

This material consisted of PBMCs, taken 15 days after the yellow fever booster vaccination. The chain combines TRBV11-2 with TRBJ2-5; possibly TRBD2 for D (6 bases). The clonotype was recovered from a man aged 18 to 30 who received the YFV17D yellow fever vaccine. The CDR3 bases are TGTGCCAGCAGCCCCCGGACCGGGGGTTGCGAGACCCAGTACTTC. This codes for CASSPRTGGCETQYF. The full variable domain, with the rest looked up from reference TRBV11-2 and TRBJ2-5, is EAGVAQSPRYKIIEKRQSVAFWCNPISGHATLYWYQQILGQGPKLLIQFQNNGVVDDSQLPKDRFSAERLKGVDSTLKIQPAKLEDSAVYLCASSPRTGGCETQYFGPGTRLLVL.